This is a list of T cell receptor beta chains from one sample in a study of blood T cell repertoires in COVID-19. Profiling relied on immunoSEQ multiplex PCR, and the TCRdb table lists in-frame clones only, not all of them. This sample has 360,000 or so clones, with roughly 87% found just once. Input material: PBMCs or T cells enriched from blood (not recorded which). The receptors originated from a woman younger than 45 who had recovered from COVID-19. Both conserved end residues are part of each CDR3. The D gene is left open where the match is weak. Not all rows give a size; the values are once, few, many and, for expanded clones, a class.

V gene	J gene	D gene	clone size	CDR3 protein	CDR3 DNA
TRBV10-3	TRBJ1-1	-	-	CAIRKTDGGMNTEAFF	TGTGCCATCAGGAAGACGGACGGAGGAATGAACACTGAAGCTTTCTTT
TRBV5-1	TRBJ2-3	-	-	CASSLNGDGGTDTQYF	TGCGCCAGCAGCTTGAACGGGGACGGGGGTACAGATACGCAGTATTTT
TRBV3-1/TRBV3-2	TRBJ2-7	TRBD2	-	CASSQASGEGTYEQYF	TGTGCCAGCAGCCAAGCTAGCGGGGAGGGAACATACGAGCAGTACTTC
TRBV2	TRBJ2-5	TRBD2	-	CASSPTSGGAVTQYF	TGTGCCAGCAGTCCGACTAGCGGGGGGGCGGTGACCCAGTACTTC
TRBV6-1	TRBJ2-2	-	-	CASSDVNRAAGELFF	TGTGCCAGCAGTGACGTAAACAGGGCCGCTGGGGAGCTGTTTTTT
TRBV29-1	TRBJ1-2	TRBD1	-	CSVGQGYGYTF	TGCAGCGTTGGACAGGGCTATGGCTACACCTTC
TRBV10-3	TRBJ1-4	-	-	CAASGQLNEKLFF	TGTGCCGCTAGCGGGCAGCTTAATGAAAAACTGTTTTTT
TRBV28	TRBJ1-3	-	once	CASRTMGTSGNTIYF	TGTGCCAGCAGAACGATGGGGACATCTGGAAACACCATATATTTT
TRBV6-2/TRBV6-3	TRBJ1-1	-	-	CASSLVQVNDEAFF	TGTGCCAGCAGTCTTGTCCAGGTGAATGATGAAGCTTTCTTT
TRBV18	TRBJ1-2	-	-	CASSPSGDNNYGYTF	TGTGCCAGCTCACCATCAGGGGATAACAACTATGGCTACACCTTC
TRBV18	TRBJ1-4	-	-	CASSPTSATNEKLFF	TGTGCCAGCTCACCCACCAGCGCAACTAATGAAAAACTGTTTTTT
TRBV19	TRBJ1-2	-	-	CASTQGLGYGYTF	TGTGCCAGTACCCAGGGGCTTGGCTATGGCTACACCTTC
TRBV4-1	TRBJ1-3	-	-	CASSQVEANGNTIYF	TGCGCCAGCAGCCAAGTCGAAGCGAATGGAAACACCATATATTTT
TRBV7-6	TRBJ1-4	-	-	CASSRRLGEKLFF	TGTGCCAGCAGCCGTCGGCTAGGAGAAAAACTGTTTTTT
TRBV27	TRBJ1-5	-	-	CASSFIDQPQHF	TGTGCCAGCAGTTTCATAGATCAGCCCCAGCATTTT
TRBV11-2	TRBJ1-1	-	-	CASSPDLARAFF	TGTGCCAGCAGCCCCGACCTAGCAAGGGCTTTCTTT
TRBV5-1	TRBJ2-3	TRBD1	-	CASSTGDTDTQYF	TGCGCCAGCAGCACAGGGGACACAGATACGCAGTATTTT
TRBV9	TRBJ2-1	TRBD1	once	CASSDRTGGPHEQFF	TGTGCCAGCAGCGATCGGACAGGGGGTCCCCATGAGCAGTTCTTC
TRBV3-1/TRBV3-2	TRBJ1-4	-	-	CASRSLGSEKLFF	TGTGCCAGCAGAAGCCTAGGGAGTGAAAAACTGTTTTTT
TRBV7-8	TRBJ1-5	-	-	CASSPYPRAGNQPQHF	TGTGCCAGCAGCCCATATCCCCGCGCGGGCAATCAGCCCCAGCATTTT
TRBV5-6	TRBJ2-2	TRBD2	-	CASSLEREGGTGELFF	TGTGCCAGCAGCTTGGAGCGGGAGGGAGGGACCGGGGAGCTGTTTTTT
TRBV27	TRBJ1-4	TRBD1	-	CASSGQGLDEKLFF	TGTGCCAGCAGCGGACAGGGACTGGATGAAAAACTGTTTTTT
TRBV7-2	TRBJ1-1	TRBD1	-	CASSLTGIVNTEAFF	TGTGCCAGCAGCTTGACAGGGATCGTGAACACTGAAGCTTTCTTT
TRBV5-6	TRBJ1-2	-	-	CASSPGPYDGYTF	TGTGCCAGCAGTCCGGGTCCGTACGATGGCTACACCTTC
TRBV5-1	TRBJ2-3	-	-	CASSLGQTTDTQYF	TGCGCCAGCAGCTTGGGACAGACGACAGATACGCAGTATTTT
TRBV12-2	TRBJ2-1	-	-	CASRLAGVPGGKGEQFF	TGTGCAAGTCGCTTAGCAGGGGTGCCGGGAGGGAAGGGTGAGCAGTTCTTC
TRBV4-2	TRBJ1-2	-	-	CASSQGARDGYTF	TGTGCCAGCAGCCAAGGGGCCCGTGATGGCTACACCTTC
TRBV20-1	TRBJ1-1	-	-	CSASSGAGAAFF	TGCAGTGCTAGTAGTGGGGCAGGCGCAGCTTTCTTT
TRBV2	TRBJ1-5	-	-	CATNPSYSNQPQHF	TGTGCCACCAACCCCAGTTATAGCAATCAGCCCCAGCATTTT
TRBV10-3	TRBJ2-1	-	-	CAISESQLLDNEQFF	TGTGCCATCAGTGAGTCCCAACTCCTGGACAATGAGCAGTTCTTC
TRBV7-9	TRBJ2-7	TRBD2	-	CASSISGTHEQYF	TGTGCCAGCAGCATTAGCGGGACCCACGAGCAGTACTTC
TRBV20-1	TRBJ2-7	TRBD2	few	CATSGSYEQYF	TGCGCGACTAGCGGGAGCTACGAGCAGTACTTC
TRBV15	TRBJ2-1	TRBD2	-	CATSPFRGSGASRPDEQFF	TGTGCCACCAGCCCTTTCCGCGGTAGCGGGGCATCCCGGCCGGATGAGCAGTTCTTC
TRBV11-3	TRBJ1-3	TRBD1	once	CASSGAGTAGNTIYF	TGTGCCAGCAGCGGGGCCGGGACAGCCGGAAACACCATATATTTT
TRBV6-5	TRBJ2-7	TRBD1	-	CASKRGQASYEQYF	TGTGCCAGCAAACGCGGACAGGCCTCCTACGAGCAGTACTTC
TRBV12-5	TRBJ2-1	TRBD2	-	CASAPEWGSGGPRYNEQFF	TGTGCTAGTGCCCCCGAATGGGGTAGCGGGGGCCCCAGGTACAATGAGCAGTTCTTC
TRBV2	TRBJ2-3	TRBD2	-	CASSEPAGVTDTQYF	TGTGCCAGCAGTGAGCCAGCGGGGGTCACAGATACGCAGTATTTT
TRBV6-5	TRBJ1-2	TRBD1	-	CASSSRDSRYTF	TGTGCCAGCAGTAGCCGGGACAGTCGCTACACCTTC
TRBV4-1	TRBJ2-7	TRBD2	once	CASSQDHGRTYEQYF	TGCGCCAGCAGCCAAGATCACGGGAGGACCTACGAGCAGTACTTC
TRBV5-6	TRBJ2-3	TRBD2	-	CASSSGGIQDTQYF	TGTGCCAGCAGCTCGGGGGGAATTCAAGATACGCAGTATTTT
TRBV12-1	TRBJ1-1	-	-	CASSHRQGQNTEAFF	TGTGCCAGCAGCCATAGACAGGGCCAGAACACTGAAGCTTTCTTT
TRBV5-6	TRBJ1-4	TRBD1	-	CASSLGQDEKLFF	TGTGCCAGCAGCCTGGGACAGGACGAAAAACTGTTTTTT
TRBV5-4	TRBJ2-7	-	-	CASSPSGPLTYEQYF	TGTGCCAGCAGCCCCAGCGGGCCACTAACCTACGAGCAGTACTTC
TRBV5-1	TRBJ1-4	-	-	CASSLTGLREKLFF	TGCGCCAGCAGCTTGACAGGGTTACGGGAAAAACTGTTTTTT
TRBV11-2	TRBJ2-1	TRBD2	-	CASSLVSGGGNEQFF	TGTGCCAGCAGCTTAGTTAGCGGGGGCGGCAATGAGCAGTTCTTC
TRBV5-1	TRBJ1-4	TRBD1	-	CASSPQPTGQNEKLFF	TGCGCCAGCAGCCCCCAGCCGACAGGGCAAAATGAAAAACTGTTTTTT
TRBV12-3/TRBV12-4	TRBJ1-2	-	-	CASRPTGAYGYTF	TGTGCCAGCAGGCCTACAGGAGCCTATGGCTACACCTTC